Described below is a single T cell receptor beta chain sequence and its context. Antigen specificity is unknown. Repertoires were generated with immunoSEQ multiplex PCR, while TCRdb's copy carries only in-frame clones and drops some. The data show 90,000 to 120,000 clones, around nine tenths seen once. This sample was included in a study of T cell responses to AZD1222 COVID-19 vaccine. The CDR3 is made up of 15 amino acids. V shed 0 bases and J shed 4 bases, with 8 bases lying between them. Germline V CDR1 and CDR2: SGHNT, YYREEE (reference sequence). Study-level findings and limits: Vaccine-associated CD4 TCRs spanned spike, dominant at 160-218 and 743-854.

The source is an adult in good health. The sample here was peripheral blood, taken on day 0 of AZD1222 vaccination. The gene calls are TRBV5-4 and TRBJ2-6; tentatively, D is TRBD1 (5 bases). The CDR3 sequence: CASSLDRTGANVLTF. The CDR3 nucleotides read TGTGCCAGCAGCTTGGACAGGACCGGGGCCAACGTCCTGACTTTC.